The clone carrying this T cell receptor beta chain was recorded at least ten times. Its antigen remains unknown. The size of this beta chain means little, since it is a stray read in a library made for alpha chains. Using its own MiXCR run on the 5' RACE reads, TCRdb lists one record per CDR3 protein. The sample includes about 13,000 distinct CDR3 sequences, 4% to 5.5% of them seen just once. This sample was included in a study of spatial heterogeneity in lung cancer. General study findings and limits: Tumor mutation count correlated with how many alpha and beta TCRs expanded intratumorally.

The CDR3 is made up of 9 amino acids. V dropped 9 bases and J dropped 6 bases, with 5 bases sitting between them. Germline V gene lookup returns CDR1 LGHNA and CDR2 YNFKEQ. Time point reported: sample taken at primary tumor resection. The sequenced material consisted of unsorted whole RNA from tumor, nontumor lung or frozen PBMC. The gene calls are TRBV4-2 and TRBJ2-5; no firm D call. The receptor was derived from a male donor with early-stage non-small cell lung cancer. The sequenced sample was lung tumor tissue, obtained at surgery. CDR3 in amino acids: CASSKTQYF. CDR3 nucleotide sequence: TGTGCCAGTTCCAAGACCCAGTACTTC.